These 26 T cell receptor beta chains were sequenced from one sample in a study of blood T cell repertoires in COVID-19. Repertoires were generated with immunoSEQ multiplex PCR, while TCRdb's copy carries only in-frame clones and drops some. The data show about 300,000 clones, under 90% seen once. Source material: PBMCs or T cells enriched from blood (not recorded which). These receptors came from a man aged 30 to 45 who had recovered from COVID-19.

Only a few counts were recorded for this clone. The chain links TRBV3-1 (or the pseudogene TRBV3-2) to TRBJ1-2; unclear D gene. Germline assignment: CDR1 LGHDT and CDR2 YNNKEL (reference sequence). Trimming pared 3 bases from V and 7 bases from J, leaving 6 bases between. The CDR3 spans 11 residues. The CDR3 region is CASSHRGGYTF. The CDR3 DNA follows: TGTGCCAGCAGCCATCGGGGTGGCTACACCTTC.

V gene TRBV6-6 combines with J gene TRBJ2-1; 8 bases are a match to TRBD2. This CDR3 region has 14 residues. Germline values: CDR1 MNHNY, CDR2 SVGAGI (reference sequence). The V segment lost 4 bases and the J segment 5 bases; nucleotides outside the gene matches: 4. Here the CDR3 DNA reads TGTGCCAGCAGTTTGCGGGGGGTGAACAATGAGCAGTTCTTC. Translation: CASSLRGVNNEQFF.

The V gene is TRBV4-1, the J gene TRBJ1-4; no clear D. Deletions cut 10 bases from V and 0 bases from J, with 15 bases between. The CDR3 length is 15 residues. Germline V gene data show CDR1 as MGHRA and CDR2 as YSYEKL. The CDR3 nucleotides read TGCGCCACTTCGGACGGACTGGCAACTAATGAAAAACTGTTTTTT. This gives the protein CATSDGLATNEKLFF.

The rearrangement uses TRBV2 and TRBJ2-3; no reliable D call. Germline assignment: CDR1 SNHLY and CDR2 FYNNEI. V shed 6 bases and J shed 6 bases, with 13 bases lying between them. This CDR3 spans 13 amino acids. Here the CDR3 DNA reads TGTGCCAGCAGCCTACTTGCTATCGATACGCAGTATTTT. Protein sequence: CASSLLAIDTQYF. Filled out from reference TRBV2 and TRBJ2-3, the complete variable domain reads EPEVTQTPSHQVTQMGQEVILRCVPISNHLYFYWYRQILGQKVEFLVSFYNNEISEKSEIFDDQFSVERPDGSNFTLKIRSTKLEDSAMYFCASSLLAIDTQYFGPGTRLTVL.

This clone has more than one count but fewer than ten. V gene TRBV19 combines with J gene TRBJ2-7; D is unclear. Germline V gene data show CDR1 as LNHDA and CDR2 as SQIVND (reference sequence). This CDR3 region has 14 residues. Trimming stripped 3 bases from V and 0 bases from J, with 9 bases between. The CDR3 region has the DNA TGTGCCAGTAGTATCTTTGGCAGCTCCTACGAGCAGTACTTC. Amino acids: CASSIFGSSYEQYF.

J is TRBJ2-7 and V is TRBV7-6; D perhaps matches TRBD1 (6 bases). The V and J ends lost 4 bases and 4 bases respectively, with 11 bases between them. There are 13 residues in the CDR3. The V gene's germline CDR1 is SGHVS and CDR2 FNYEAQ. The CDR3 reads CASSWGPYYEQYF. For the CDR3, the DNA is TGTGCCAGCAGCTGGGGGCCTTATTACGAGCAGTACTTC.

V usage is TRBV5-1 and J usage is TRBJ2-2, with 8 bases identical to TRBD2. Germline CDR1 reads SGHRS; CDR2 reads YFSETQ. The CDR3 runs to 14 residues. The ends lost 7 bases at V and 6 bases at J; junction bases unmatched: 8. CDR3 region: CASGAQRESGELFF. For the CDR3, the DNA is TGCGCCAGCGGGGCCCAGCGGGAGTCCGGGGAGCTGTTTTTT.

This clone was counted a single time. This chain connects TRBV4-2 to TRBJ1-6; perhaps TRBD1 as D (6 bases). From germline, CDR1 is LGHNA and CDR2 YNFKEQ. V was trimmed by 3 bases and J by 8 bases, leaving 17 bases between them. The CDR3 has 16 amino acids. CDR3 bases: TGTGCCAGCAGCCAGCGGGCAGGGGTACCCGATTCACCCCTCCACTTT. Translated: CASSQRAGVPDSPLHF.

The chain has TRBV12-3 or TRBV12-4 and TRBJ2-3; 7 positions agree with TRBD1. There are 13 residues in the CDR3. The junction had 1 base not matched to a gene; V was cut back by 4 bases and J by 3 bases. The CDR3 DNA follows: TGTGCCAGCAGTTCAGGGGGTACAGATACGCAGTATTTT. Translation: CASSSGGTDTQYF.

J is TRBJ1-4 and V is TRBV7-8, with 9 bases that match TRBD1. V lost 5 bases and J lost 8; bases outside the gene matches: 9. The CDR3 has 15 amino acids. CDR1 and CDR2 (germline): SGHVS, FQNEAQ. The CDR3 DNA reads as TGTGCCAGCAGCCGAAGACAGGGGGTTGGGGAAAAACTGTTTTTT. Translation: CASSRRQGVGEKLFF.

The genes are TRBV11-2 and TRBJ2-1, with 7 bases lining up with TRBD2. CDR3 size: 17 residues. V lost 0 bases to trimming and J lost 0 bases; unmatched junction nucleotides: 5. Germline CDR1 reads SGHAT; CDR2 reads FQNNGV. The CDR3 nucleotides are TGTGCCAGCAGCTTAGAGTGGCGGGGGAGCTCCTACAATGAGCAGTTCTTC. Protein: CASSLEWRGSSYNEQFF.

In this sample, this clone turned up once. This chain connects TRBV7-9 to TRBJ2-1, with D possibly being TRBD2 (5 bases). Germline V gives CDR1 SEHNR, CDR2 FQNEAQ (reference sequence). V was clipped by 6 bases and J by 7 bases, with 10 bases between them. The CDR3 is 12 residues long. CDR3 sequence: CASRTISNEQFF. The CDR3 nucleotides read TGTGCCAGCAGGACTATTTCGAATGAGCAGTTCTTC. The variable domain in full, with the rest retrieved from reference TRBV7-9 and TRBJ2-1, is DTGVSQNPRHKITKRGQNVTFRCDPISEHNRLYWYRQTLGQGPEFLTYFQNEAQLEKSRLLSDRFSAERPKGSFSTLEIQRTEQGDSAMYLCASRTISNEQFFGPGTRLTVL.

This clone was detected only once. The rearrangement uses TRBV18 and TRBJ1-2; D is perhaps TRBD1 (5 bases). The germline V gene has CDR1 KGHSH and CDR2 LQKENI. With 6 bases removed from V and 3 bases from J, the gap between germline ends came to 14 bases. CDR3 length: 14 residues. The CDR3 sequence: CASSPRAGDYGYTF. The CDR3 nucleotides are TGTGCCAGCTCCCCCAGGGCGGGGGACTATGGCTACACCTTC.

The CDR3 DNA sequence: TGCGCCAGCAGCCGGAGCCTTTACCAGGGGAGGGTGAATGAAAAACTGTTTTTT. Residues: CASSRSLYQGRVNEKLFF. The rearrangement links TRBV4-1 to TRBJ1-4; a weak D match, TRBD1 (6 bases). V was cut by 4 bases and J by 5 bases, with 23 bases left in between. The CDR3 runs 18 residues. Germline CDR1 MGHRA, CDR2 YSYEKL.

This clone has only one observation. The rearrangement uses TRBV5-1 and TRBJ2-2; no clear D gene. CDR1 and CDR2 (germline): SGHRS, YFSETQ. This CDR3 comprises 13 residues. Trimming pared 5 bases from V and 5 bases from J, leaving 10 bases between. The CDR3 region is CASRAEETGELFF. CDR3 sequence (DNA): TGCGCCAGCAGGGCAGAGGAAACCGGGGAGCTGTTTTTT.

The J gene is TRBJ2-3, the V gene TRBV24-1, with D possibly TRBD1 on 5 matching bases. The CDR3 consists of 13 residues. Germline loops: CDR1 KGHDR, CDR2 SFDVKD. The V and J ends lost 1 base and 5 bases respectively, with 6 bases between them. This CDR3 is CATSDFRGDTQYF. The CDR3 DNA is TGTGCCACCAGTGATTTTAGGGGAGATACGCAGTATTTT.

This chain uses TRBV7-2 with TRBJ1-5, with D possibly matching TRBD1 (6 bases). This CDR3 contains 14 residues. V lost 5 bases, J lost 4 bases, and 12 bases lay in between. The germline gives CDR1 SGHTA, CDR2 FQGNSA. CDR3 residues: CASSPDSINQPQHF. In DNA form, the CDR3 reads TGTGCCAGCAGCCCGGACAGCATTAATCAGCCCCAGCATTTT.

The chain combines TRBV10-3 with TRBJ1-5; possible D gene TRBD1, 6 bases. CDR3 size: 14 residues. V was pared by 10 bases and J by 3 bases, with 16 bases between. Germline-derived CDR1 and CDR2 are ENHRY and SYGVKD. CDR3 protein: CATKEGVINQPQHF. CDR3 DNA: TGTGCCACCAAAGAGGGGGTCATCAATCAGCCCCAGCATTTT.

The rearrangement joins TRBV7-2 to TRBJ1-2; 7 bases are a match to TRBD1. Germline V gene data show CDR1 as SGHTA and CDR2 as FQGNSA. There are 13 residues in the CDR3. J was trimmed by 8 bases and V by 2 bases; bases with no gene match: 5. Here the CDR3 reads CASSLRQGYGYTF. CDR3 in DNA: TGTGCCAGCAGCTTACGACAGGGATACGGCTACACCTTC.

The CDR3 reads CASSSRTSGVYEQYF. The CDR3 bases are TGTGCCAGCAGCTCCCGGACTAGTGGTGTCTACGAGCAGTACTTC. V and J are TRBV11-2 and TRBJ2-7; TRBD2 matches 7 bases. Per germline, CDR1 SGHAT and CDR2 FQNNGV. After removal of 4 bases from V and 3 bases from J, the junction contained 9 bases not matched to a gene. There are 15 residues in the CDR3.

This chain joins TRBV10-3 and TRBJ1-6; 9 bases align to TRBD1. Looked up from germline, CDR1 is ENHRY and CDR2 is SYGVKD. The CDR3 loop spans 16 amino acids. Losses at the gene ends were 7 bases for V and 0 bases for J; bases not matched to a gene: 4. The CDR3 loop is CAIKGQGSSYNSPLHF. For the CDR3, the DNA is TGTGCCATCAAAGGACAGGGGAGCTCCTATAATTCACCCCTCCACTTT.

This clone was observed a handful of times. The genes are TRBV19 and TRBJ2-2, with 7 bases that match TRBD1. The CDR3 sequence is 16 residues long. V lost 6 bases to trimming and J lost 3 bases; unmatched junction nucleotides: 10. CDR1 is LNHDA and CDR2 is SQIVND in the germline V gene (reference sequence). The CDR3, as DNA: TGTGCCAGTAGCCTGGCAGGGGGTCGGTACACCGGGGAGCTGTTTTTT. Its protein product is CASSLAGGRYTGELFF. The complete variable domain, with remaining parts taken from reference TRBV19 and TRBJ2-2, reads DGGITQSPKYLFRKEGQNVTLSCEQNLNHDAMYWYRQDPGQGLRLIYYSQIVNDFQKGDIAEGYSVSREKKESFPLTVTSAQKNPTAFYLCASSLAGGRYTGELFFGEGSRLTVL.

The chain employs TRBV7-8 and TRBJ1-1, with D possibly matching TRBD1 (5 bases). Trimming shortened V by 1 base and J by 0 bases, and 12 bases separated the two germline ends. CDR3 size: 16 residues. Germline lookup yields CDR1 SGHVS and CDR2 FQNEAQ. DNA of the CDR3: TGTGCCAGCAGCTTAGTTGGGGGGTCCATGAACACTGAAGCTTTCTTT. Translating it yields CASSLVGGSMNTEAFF.

As regards this clone: The same CDR3 can be traced to other DNA sequences in this sample. This chain uses TRBV5-1 with TRBJ1-5; D may be TRBD1 (6 bases). The CDR3 runs 15 residues. Trimming removed 1 base from V and 5 bases from J, with 13 bases in between. Per the germline V gene, CDR1 is SGHRS and CDR2 is YFSETQ. The CDR3 coding sequence is TGCGCCAGCAGCTTGTGGGGGGGCGCGGATCAGCCCCAGCATTTT. Protein product: CASSLWGGADQPQHF. Looking up the rest from reference TRBV5-1 and TRBJ1-5 gives the full variable domain: KAGVTQTPRYLIKTRGQQVTLSCSPISGHRSVSWYQQTPGQGLQFLFEYFSETQRNKGNFPGRFSGRQFSNSRSEMNVSTLELGDSALYLCASSLWGGADQPQHFGDGTRLSIL.

This chain links TRBV10-1 with TRBJ2-3; weak D call: TRBD2 (6 bases). This CDR3 has 14 amino acids. The germline CDR1 and CDR2 sequences are WNHNN and SYGVQD (reference sequence). V lost 4 bases to trimming and J lost 1 base, with 9 bases between them. The CDR3, as DNA: TGCGCCAGCAGTGTCGGGGGTCGCACAGATACGCAGTATTTT. This codes for CASSVGGRTDTQYF.

CDR3 amino acids: CASSRTPGGANEQFF. CDR3 bases: TGTGCCAGCAGCCGGACCCCCGGAGGAGCCAATGAGCAGTTCTTC. The rearrangement uses TRBV5-5 and TRBJ2-1, with D tentatively TRBD2 (5 bases). This CDR3 is 15 amino acids long. Germline values: CDR1 SGHKS, CDR2 YYEKEE (reference sequence). V was cut by 4 bases and J by 6 bases, with 17 bases left in between.